Listed below are T cell receptor beta chains from one sample, sequenced in a study of blood T cell repertoires in COVID-19. The repertoire was sequenced with immunoSEQ multiplex PCR; TCRdb's copy has only in-frame clones and lacks some. The sample has about 100,000 clones; 91% are singletons. Sequenced: peripheral blood. These receptors all come from a man between 50 and 59 years old with active COVID-19. Both conserved end residues are part of each CDR3. The D gene is left open where the match is weak. Where a row states a size, it is once, few, many or the class of an expanded clone; other rows omit it.

clone size	V gene	J gene	D gene	CDR3 DNA	CDR3 protein
.	TRBV11-2	TRBJ2-7	TRBD1	TGTGCCAGCAGCTTAGATGGTAGGGGGACAGGGTTAAGGGAGCAGTACTTC	CASSLDGRGTGLREQYF
.	TRBV3-1/TRBV3-2	TRBJ2-7	TRBD1	TGTGCCAGCAGCCCCGGGAACAGGGGTTTTTGGAAGCAGTACTTC	CASSPGNRGFWKQYF
.	TRBV3-1/TRBV3-2	TRBJ1-5	TRBD1	TGTGCCAGCAGCCAAGATAGGACAGGGGGCGATCAGCCCCAGCATTTT	CASSQDRTGGDQPQHF
once	TRBV18	TRBJ1-1	.	TGTGCCAGCTCCCAAAGACAGAACATGAACACTGAAGCTTTCTTT	CASSQRQNMNTEAFF
.	TRBV25-1	TRBJ2-3	TRBD2	TGTGCCAGCAGTCTCACCTTAGCGGGGAGAAGCACAGATACGCAGTATTTT	CASSLTLAGRSTDTQYF
.	TRBV18	TRBJ2-1	TRBD1	TGTGCCAGCTCACCAAGGACAGGGGAATCCTACAATGAGCAGTTCTTC	CASSPRTGESYNEQFF
.	TRBV7-9	TRBJ2-1	.	TGTGCCAGCAGCTTAAGGGGGTACCCAACTTCGACCTCTTCCAATGAGCAGTTCTTC	CASSLRGYPTSTSSNEQFF
.	TRBV6-5	TRBJ1-6	.	TGTGCCAGCAGCAGGGGTAGGGGCAATTCACCCCTCCACTTT	CASSRGRGNSPLHF
.	TRBV7-8	TRBJ1-6	.	TGTGCCAGCAGCACCCGACGGACGAGGGATTCACCCCTCCACTTT	CASSTRRTRDSPLHF
.	TRBV27	TRBJ2-1	TRBD2	TGTGCCAGCAGAGGACTAGCGGGAGGGTACAATGAGCAGTTCTTC	CASRGLAGGYNEQFF
.	TRBV5-1	TRBJ2-5	.	TGCGCCAGCAACACGGGGGACGGCTGGCAAGAGACCCAGTACTTC	CASNTGDGWQETQYF
once	TRBV4-2	TRBJ1-1	TRBD1	TGTGCCAGCAGATCGGGACAGGCGAACACTGAAGCTTTCTTT	CASRSGQANTEAFF
.	TRBV9	TRBJ2-3	.	TGTGCCAGCAGCGTAGGCCCAGGGAGCACAGATACGCAGTATTTT	CASSVGPGSTDTQYF